What follows are 14 T cell receptor beta chains derived from one specimen sequenced in a study of blood T cell repertoires in COVID-19. Clones were read by immunoSEQ multiplex PCR, and TCRdb kept only the in-frame ones, dropping some. The sample includes 150,000 to 200,000 clones, roughly 84% of them seen just once. Sample: PBMCs or T cells enriched from blood (not recorded which). The receptor source for this set is a woman aged 25 to 45 who had been exposed to COVID-19.

The chain carries TRBV19 and TRBJ1-5; the D is unclear. The germline gives CDR1 LNHDA, CDR2 SQIVND (reference sequence). The CDR3 runs to 13 residues. V shed 4 bases and J shed 9 bases, with 13 bases lying between them. The CDR3 nucleotides are TGTGCCAGTAGTAGCTCGCCCGGTGTGCCCCAGCATTTT. This gives the protein CASSSSPGVPQHF.

The rearrangement joins TRBV27 to TRBJ1-2; 7 bases match TRBD1. Germline CDR1 is MNHEY and CDR2 is SMNVEV (reference sequence). The V gene end was trimmed by 10 bases and the J gene end by 2 bases; junction bases not matched to a gene: 10. CDR3 length: 14 residues. CDR3 protein: CATMNLQGNYGYTF. The CDR3 nucleotides are TGTGCCACCATGAACCTACAGGGGAACTATGGCTACACCTTC.

The chain recombines TRBV3-1 (or the pseudogene TRBV3-2) with TRBJ1-1; D not resolved. Germline CDR1 and CDR2: LGHDT and YNNKEL (reference sequence). The CDR3 extends over 15 amino acids. The ends were cut back, 5 bases at V and 3 bases at J, with 16 bases in the middle. The CDR3 DNA follows: TGTGCCAGCAGCGGCCGGCGGGGTTATGACACTGAAGCTTTCTTT. Translation: CASSGRRGYDTEAFF.

V usage is TRBV6-5 and J usage is TRBJ2-3; D not resolved. The CDR3 is 11 amino acids. Per germline, CDR1 MNHEY and CDR2 SVGAGI. V was trimmed by 8 bases and J by 6 bases, leaving 9 bases between them. Here the CDR3 reads CASSYLDTQYF. The CDR3, as DNA: TGTGCCAGCTCCTATCTCGATACGCAGTATTTT.

J is TRBJ1-1 and V is TRBV7-2, with 8 nucleotides matching TRBD1. This CDR3 region has 17 residues. Germline V CDR1 and CDR2: SGHTA, FQGNSA. The V gene end was trimmed by 5 bases and the J gene end by 5 bases; junction bases not matched to a gene: 16. The CDR3 is CASSTRTGHLEGTEAFF. Here the CDR3 DNA reads TGTGCCAGCAGCACCCGGACAGGGCATCTCGAGGGGACTGAAGCTTTCTTT.

V gene TRBV6-5 combines with J gene TRBJ1-5; 7 nucleotides agree with TRBD1. The germline V gene encodes CDR1 MNHEY and CDR2 SVGAGI. Germline trimming cut 8 bases from V and 1 base from J; bases unmatched to any gene: 5. The CDR3 sequence is 14 residues long. CDR3 coding DNA: TGTGCCAGCTTAACAGGGGTAAGCAATCAGCCCCAGCATTTT. It translates to CASLTGVSNQPQHF.

This clone was detected only once. The chain is built from TRBV19 and TRBJ2-3; 8 nucleotides line up with TRBD2. V shed 4 bases and J 2 bases; nucleotides not matched to a gene: 8. This CDR3 is 16 amino acids long. Germline-derived CDR1 and CDR2 are LNHDA and SQIVND (reference sequence). This CDR3 is CASSTRRGGNTDTQYF. The DNA of the CDR3 is TGTGCCAGTAGTACCCGCCGGGGGGGCAACACAGATACGCAGTATTTT. The full variable domain, its missing parts supplied by reference TRBV19 and TRBJ2-3, is DGGITQSPKYLFRKEGQNVTLSCEQNLNHDAMYWYRQDPGQGLRLIYYSQIVNDFQKGDIAEGYSVSREKKESFPLTVTSAQKNPTAFYLCASSTRRGGNTDTQYFGPGTRLTVL.

V and J are TRBV3-1 (or the pseudogene TRBV3-2) and TRBJ2-7, with 9 bases that match TRBD1. Germline assignment: CDR1 LGHDT and CDR2 YNNKEL (reference sequence). V gave up 0 bases and J gave up 2 bases; unmatched junction bases: 2. The CDR3 is 15 amino acids. The CDR3 region is CASSQDGTGTYEQYF. Written as DNA, the CDR3 is TGTGCCAGCAGCCAAGATGGGACAGGGACCTACGAGCAGTACTTC.

The V gene is TRBV6-5, the J gene TRBJ1-2; 7 bases fit TRBD1. The junction had 5 bases not matched to a gene; V was cut back by 3 bases and J by 1 base. This CDR3 has 15 amino acids. Germline V CDR1 and CDR2: MNHEY, SVGAGI. CDR3 in amino acids: CASSYSQGDNYGYTF. CDR3 DNA sequence: TGTGCCAGCAGTTATTCCCAGGGGGATAACTATGGCTACACCTTC.

This clone was seen only a few times. The chain couples TRBV6-5 to TRBJ2-6; no definite D call. This CDR3 has 14 amino acids. Trimming cost V 8 bases and J 0 bases, with 8 bases left between them. Germline V CDR1 and CDR2: MNHEY, SVGAGI. Written as DNA, the CDR3 is TGTGCCAGCGCATCGAGCTCTGGGGCCAACGTCCTGACTTTC. Protein: CASASSSGANVLTF.

CDR3 nucleotides: TGTGCCAGCAGTCGGACTAGGCCTATCTACGAGCAGTACTTC. It translates to CASSRTRPIYEQYF. The chain couples TRBV6-5 to TRBJ2-7; 7 bases agree with TRBD2. The CDR3 contains 14 residues. From germline, CDR1 is MNHEY and CDR2 SVGAGI. The ends lost 5 bases at V and 3 bases at J; junction bases unmatched: 7.

The rearrangement links TRBV7-2 to TRBJ2-7, with 7 positions matching TRBD1. Trimming removed 5 bases from V and 5 bases from J; junction bases left unmatched: 9. The CDR3 is 14 amino acids. CDR1 and CDR2 (germline): SGHTA, FQGNSA. CDR3 sequence reads: CASSPDRVFDEQYF. CDR3 DNA: TGTGCCAGCAGCCCAGACAGGGTCTTCGACGAGCAGTACTTC.

This chain connects TRBV6-5 to TRBJ2-7, with a tentative D call TRBD2 (5 bases). The CDR3 covers 14 residues. The germline V and J ends were trimmed by 0 bases and 3 bases, with 9 bases remaining between them. Germline CDR1 reads MNHEY; CDR2 reads SVGAGI. Here the CDR3 reads CASSYSSGLYEQYF. Here the CDR3 DNA reads TGTGCCAGCAGTTACTCTTCCGGACTCTACGAGCAGTACTTC.

The chain has TRBV6-2 or TRBV6-3 and TRBJ1-1, with D possibly matching TRBD1 (6 bases). This CDR3 is 14 amino acids long. CDR1 is MNHEY, CDR2 SVGEGT, per germline. With 5 bases removed from V and 0 bases from J, the gap between germline ends came to 10 bases. CDR3 bases: TGTGCCAGCAGTCCGGGGGGCATGAACACTGAAGCTTTCTTT. It translates to CASSPGGMNTEAFF.